One sample yielded the 23 T cell receptor beta chains listed below, sequenced in a study of blood T cells in healthy people across ages. Next came a second PCR, run for about 6 to 12 cycles, which used a sample-barcoded 5' primer along with a J-beta primer mix. TCRdb reanalysed the 5' RACE reads using MiXCR and keeps one entry per CDR3 protein. The sample lists approximately 810,000 distinct CDR3 sequences; roughly 26% were seen once. Sample: blood. The receptors originated from a woman aged 80 or older in good health.

On this clonotype itself: A clone one base away is much larger, so this may be a read error. The chain links TRBV18 to TRBJ1-5, with TRBD1 matching over 10 bases. After removal of 5 bases from V and 6 bases from J, the junction contained 7 bases not matched to a gene. Germline CDR1 is KGHSH and CDR2 is LQKENI. This CDR3 is built from 15 residues. CDR3 sequence (DNA): TGTGCCAGCTCAAGGACAGGGGGAGACAGTCAGCCCCAGCATTTT. Residues: CASSRTGGDSQPQHF.

This clonotype was picked up many times. The genes are TRBV20-1 and TRBJ1-5, with D possibly being TRBD1 (5 bases). The V and J ends lost 5 bases and 4 bases respectively, with 18 bases between them. The CDR3 extends over 15 amino acids. CDR1 is DFQATT, CDR2 SNEGSKA, per germline (reference sequence). This CDR3 is CSAHQGGELNQPQHF. DNA for the CDR3: TGCAGTGCTCATCAGGGAGGGGAGTTAAATCAGCCCCAGCATTTT.

There are a few counts of this clonotype. The V gene is TRBV2, the J gene TRBJ1-2; D is unclear. CDR1 SNHLY and CDR2 FYNNEI come from the germline V gene. This CDR3 is built from 13 residues. V was cut by 3 bases and J by 8 bases, with 13 bases left in between. Written as DNA, the CDR3 is TGTGCCAGCAGTGATAGCGGTAGGGAGGGCTACACCTTC. This gives the protein CASSDSGREGYTF.

V usage is TRBV18 and J usage is TRBJ2-1, with D perhaps matching TRBD2 (6 bases). V was cut by 3 bases and J by 0 bases, with 15 bases left in between. The CDR3 loop spans 17 amino acids. The germline V gene encodes CDR1 KGHSH and CDR2 LQKENI. The CDR3: CASSPLAISSSYNEQFF. The DNA of the CDR3 is TGTGCCAGCTCACCCCTAGCGATTAGTAGCTCCTACAATGAGCAGTTCTTC.

V usage is TRBV12-3 or TRBV12-4 and J usage is TRBJ1-1; tentatively, D is TRBD1 (5 bases). This CDR3 has 12 residues. V was trimmed by 8 bases and J by 1 base, leaving 8 bases between them. The CDR3 reads CASWDENTEAFF. CDR3 nucleotides: TGTGCCAGCTGGGACGAGAACACTGAAGCTTTCTTT.

This clonotype was observed a few times. The chain joins TRBV7-2 to TRBJ1-6, with D perhaps matching TRBD1 (6 bases). The V and J ends lost 0 bases and 6 bases respectively, with 9 bases between them. The CDR3 spans 15 residues. Germline CDR1 SGHTA, CDR2 FQGNSA. CDR3 protein: CASSLAPGANSPLHF. The CDR3, as DNA: TGTGCCAGCAGCTTAGCTCCAGGGGCTAATTCACCCCTCCACTTT.

This clonotype was seen ten or more times. The chain has TRBV7-2 and TRBJ2-7, with D maybe TRBD2 (6 bases). Germline assignment: CDR1 SGHTA and CDR2 FQGNSA. CDR3 length equals 13 residues. V dropped 3 bases and J dropped 7 bases, with 13 bases sitting between them. DNA of the CDR3: TGTGCCAGCAGCTTTAACGGGGGTAGAGAGCAGTACTTC. Residues: CASSFNGGREQYF.

This clonotype was detected ten times or more. The V and J genes are TRBV27 and TRBJ2-5, with 10 bases aligning to TRBD1. Germline CDR1 reads MNHEY; CDR2 reads SMNVEV (reference sequence). CDR3 size: 13 residues. V lost 10 bases, J lost 5 bases, and 7 bases stayed unmatched. Written as DNA, the CDR3 is TGTGCCACCCGGGACAGGGGTTTTGAGACCCAGTACTTC. As protein: CATRDRGFETQYF.

The sample holds many counts of this clonotype. The V and J genes are TRBV4-1 and TRBJ2-1, with 8 bases matching TRBD1. Trimming took 0 bases from V and 7 from J; bases not matched to a gene: 5. The CDR3 is 15 amino acids. Per germline, CDR1 MGHRA and CDR2 YSYEKL. This CDR3 reads CASSQDGTGWNEQFF. The CDR3 DNA follows: TGCGCCAGCAGCCAAGATGGGACAGGTTGGAATGAGCAGTTCTTC.

CDR3 sequence reads: CASSPSGLANGQYF. The DNA for the CDR3 is TGTGCCAGCAGCCCCTCGGGACTGGCGAACGGGCAGTACTTC. The chain joins TRBV11-2 to TRBJ2-5; maybe TRBD2 (6 bases). With 5 bases removed from V and 11 bases from J, the gap between germline ends came to 21 bases. CDR3 size: 14 residues. Germline CDR1 reads SGHAT; CDR2 reads FQNNGV.

At least ten counts were recorded for this clonotype. J is TRBJ2-3 and V is TRBV5-1, with TRBD2 as a possible D gene (6 bases). The CDR3 loop spans 16 amino acids. Trimming cost V 2 bases and J 0 bases, with 13 bases left between them. Per germline, CDR1 SGHRS and CDR2 YFSETQ. CDR3 protein: CASSFLSGSSTDTQYF. For the CDR3, the DNA is TGCGCCAGCAGCTTTCTTAGCGGATCTAGCACAGATACGCAGTATTTT.

Only a few counts were recorded for this clonotype. Mismatch with germline at one junction end may stem from a read error. The gene calls are TRBV10-3 and TRBJ2-3; D is perhaps TRBD1 or TRBD2 (5 bases each). The CDR3 spans 14 residues. CDR1 ENHRY and CDR2 SYGVKD come from the germline V gene. The CDR3 sequence is CAISLTGGTGTQYF. The CDR3 nucleotides are TGTGCCATCAGTCTCACAGGAGGCACAGGTACGCAGTATTTT.

This clonotype was seen at least ten times. The CDR3 DNA reads as TGTGCCAGCACAAATTCTATGGGGGGGGCCAACGTCCTGACTTTC. As protein: CASTNSMGGANVLTF. This chain connects TRBV6-1 to TRBJ2-6; D not certain. Trimming took off 7 bases at V and 4 bases at J, with 14 bases between the two ends. In germline, CDR1 is MNHNS, CDR2 SASEGT. The CDR3 spans 15 residues.

V usage is TRBV19 and J usage is TRBJ2-1, with D possibly being TRBD2 (7 bases). This CDR3 region has 15 residues. Germline CDR1 LNHDA, CDR2 SQIVND (reference sequence). Trimming took 5 bases from V and 7 from J, leaving 18 bases between them. The CDR3 loop reads CASSLPRGAGNEQFF. The CDR3 bases are TGTGCCAGTAGTCTTCCCCGGGGGGCCGGTAATGAGCAGTTCTTC.

This clonotype was observed at least ten times. The chain joins TRBV6-4 to TRBJ2-3; 7 positions match TRBD1. Germline trimming cut 3 bases from V and 5 bases from J; bases unmatched to any gene: 2. Looked up from germline, CDR1 is MRHNA and CDR2 is SNTAGT. CDR3 length: 13 amino acids. The chain's CDR3 is CASSERTGDTQYF. The DNA of the CDR3 is TGTGCCAGCAGTGAGCGGACAGGAGATACGCAGTATTTT.

As regards this clonotype: This may arise from a read error, as a much more abundant clone is one base away. The V call is TRBV3-1, the J call TRBJ2-3, with D maybe TRBD2 (5 bases). Germline assignment: CDR1 LGHDT and CDR2 YNNKEL (reference sequence). This CDR3 is built from 15 residues. Trimming stripped 0 bases from V and 3 bases from J, with 10 bases between. The CDR3 loop is CASSQERLATDTQYF. CDR3 DNA sequence: TGTGCCAGCAGCCAAGAGCGGCTAGCTACAGATACGCAGTATTTT.

This clonotype was detected many times. At one of its ends the junction is not consistent with the germline gene, which may arise from a read error. The chain couples TRBV18 to TRBJ2-1, with 10 bases identical to TRBD1. The CDR3 covers 14 residues. Germline CDR1 and CDR2: KGHSH and LQKENI. CDR3 residues: CASSPGQGKNEQFF. The CDR3 DNA reads as TGCGCCAGCAGCCCGGGACAGGGGAAGAATGAGCAGTTCTTC. Combining the CDR3 with reference TRBV18 and TRBJ2-1 gives the whole variable domain NAGVMQNPRHLVRRRGQEARLRCSPMKGHSHVYWYRQLPEEGLKFMVYLQKENIIDESGMPKERFSAEFPKEGPSILRIQQVVRGDSAAYFCASSPGQGKNEQFFGPGTRLTVL.

V and J are TRBV5-1 and TRBJ2-5; 7 bases map to TRBD2. Germline loops: CDR1 SGHRS, CDR2 YFSETQ. Trimming at V came to 3 bases and at J to 3 bases, leaving 8 bases not matched to a gene. This CDR3 is 15 amino acids long. The CDR3 nucleotides read TGCGCCAGCAGCTCGGCCGGCCGGGGGGAAGAGACCCAGTACTTC. Translating gives CASSSAGRGEETQYF.

This clonotype was counted ten times or more. This chain links TRBV24-1 with TRBJ1-2; D might be TRBD1 (5 bases). V dropped 9 bases and J dropped 5 bases, with 18 bases sitting between them. Per germline, CDR1 KGHDR and CDR2 SFDVKD. The CDR3 runs 14 residues. For the CDR3, the DNA is TGTGCCACCGAGTCGGGGCAGGAGGGATATGGCTACACCTTC. Protein sequence: CATESGQEGYGYTF.

This clonotype was recorded many times. The chain's CDR3 is CASSLAGQVNQPQHF. CDR3 nucleotide sequence: TGTGCCAGCAGCTTAGCTGGGCAGGTCAATCAGCCCCAGCATTTT. The chain carries TRBV7-2 and TRBJ1-5; unclear D gene. With 0 bases removed from V and 3 bases from J, the gap between germline ends came to 9 bases. The germline V gene has CDR1 SGHTA and CDR2 FQGNSA. The CDR3 consists of 15 residues.

The sample holds many counts of this clonotype. The chain joins TRBV7-2 to TRBJ2-1; 14 bases are a match to TRBD2. V was clipped by 4 bases and J by 7 bases; unmatched bases: 0. This CDR3 is 14 amino acids long. CDR1 is SGHTA and CDR2 is FQGNSA in the germline V gene. The CDR3 sequence is CASSWTSGGNEQFF. In DNA form, the CDR3 reads TGTGCCAGCAGCTGGACTAGCGGGGGGAATGAGCAGTTCTTC.

This clonotype was counted many times. The CDR3: CSVEARQGANTQYF. CDR3 coding DNA: TGCAGCGTTGAAGCTAGACAGGGCGCGAATACGCAGTATTTT. The chain has TRBV29-1 and TRBJ2-3; 7 nucleotides match TRBD1. Trimming removed 1 base from V and 7 bases from J; junction bases left unmatched: 8. Germline values: CDR1 SQVTM, CDR2 ANQGSEA. The CDR3 covers 14 residues.

This clonotype came up many times. The gene calls are TRBV5-1 and TRBJ2-5; D call uncertain. This CDR3 is 15 amino acids long. Germline V gene data show CDR1 as SGHRS and CDR2 as YFSETQ. V lost 1 base, J lost 3 bases, and 13 bases lay in between. CDR3 nucleotides: TGCGCCAGCAGCTTGTTGGGCTGGGCTGAAGAGACCCAGTACTTC. Amino acid sequence: CASSLLGWAEETQYF.